A selection of T cell receptor beta chains follows, all from one sample in a study of T cell responses to AZD1222 COVID-19 vaccine. TCRdb keeps only in-frame clones here, not all; method: immunoSEQ multiplex PCR. The sample includes fewer than 200,000 clones, 94% of them seen just once. The input for sequencing was peripheral blood, taken 28 days after the second AZD1222 dose. The receptors shown here come from an adult who received the AZD1222 COVID-19 vaccine. The CDR3 runs from the conserved cysteine through the conserved F or W. The D gene is left open where the match is weak. Some rows have no size entry. The others give once, few or many, or a class for an expanded clone.

clone_size: NA; j_call: TRBJ1-1; cdr3_length: 14; d_call: NA; v_call: TRBV9; cdr3_aa: CASSVEGGNTEAFF; cdr3_nt: TGTGCCAGCAGCGTAGAAGGGGGTAACACTGAAGCTTTCTTT
clone_size: NA; j_call: TRBJ2-7; cdr3_length: 12; d_call: NA; v_call: TRBV28; cdr3_aa: CASSLLRYEQYF; cdr3_nt: TGTGCCAGCAGTCTGCTTCGCTACGAGCAGTACTTC
clone_size: NA; j_call: TRBJ1-1; cdr3_length: 14; d_call: NA; v_call: TRBV6-2/TRBV6-3; cdr3_aa: CASSSGYSNTEAFF; cdr3_nt: TGTGCCAGCAGTTCAGGATATTCGAACACTGAAGCTTTCTTT
clone_size: NA; j_call: TRBJ1-2; cdr3_length: 14; d_call: NA; v_call: TRBV9; cdr3_aa: CASSPWEGAYGYTF; cdr3_nt: TGTGCCAGCAGCCCCTGGGAAGGAGCCTATGGCTACACCTTC
clone_size: NA; j_call: TRBJ1-1; cdr3_length: 14; d_call: NA; v_call: TRBV29-1; cdr3_aa: CSVEDDLKGTEAFF; cdr3_nt: TGCAGCGTTGAAGATGATTTAAAGGGCACTGAAGCTTTCTTT
clone_size: NA; j_call: TRBJ1-6; cdr3_length: 14; d_call: NA; v_call: TRBV6-5; cdr3_aa: CASREGSGASPLHF; cdr3_nt: TGTGCCAGCAGGGAGGGGTCCGGCGCTTCACCCCTCCACTTT
clone_size: NA; j_call: TRBJ2-7; cdr3_length: 14; d_call: NA; v_call: TRBV14; cdr3_aa: CASSQVTTGAEQYF; cdr3_nt: TGTGCCAGCAGCCAAGTTACGACAGGTGCCGAGCAGTACTTC
clone_size: once; j_call: TRBJ1-2; cdr3_length: 15; d_call: TRBD1; v_call: TRBV28; cdr3_aa: CASRLGTALNYGYTF; cdr3_nt: TGTGCCAGCAGACTCGGGACAGCTTTGAACTATGGCTACACCTTC
clone_size: NA; j_call: TRBJ2-7; cdr3_length: 16; d_call: NA; v_call: TRBV7-9; cdr3_aa: CASSLAGTSTAYEQYF; cdr3_nt: TGTGCCAGCAGCTTAGCCGGGACATCTACGGCCTACGAGCAGTACTTC
clone_size: NA; j_call: TRBJ2-3; cdr3_length: 14; d_call: NA; v_call: TRBV10-3; cdr3_aa: CAISESSSTDTQYF; cdr3_nt: TGTGCCATCAGTGAGTCGTCGAGCACAGATACGCAGTATTTT
clone_size: NA; j_call: TRBJ1-2; cdr3_length: 14; d_call: TRBD1; v_call: TRBV28; cdr3_aa: CASRQGGADYGYTF; cdr3_nt: TGTGCCAGCAGACAGGGGGGGGCTGACTATGGCTACACCTTC
clone_size: NA; j_call: TRBJ2-2; cdr3_length: 18; d_call: NA; v_call: TRBV15; cdr3_aa: CATSRDTGHFRSTGELFF; cdr3_nt: TGTGCCACCAGCAGAGATACGGGACATTTCAGGAGCACCGGGGAGCTGTTTTTT
clone_size: NA; j_call: TRBJ2-1; cdr3_length: 11; d_call: NA; v_call: TRBV7-7; cdr3_aa: CASSQVGEQFF; cdr3_nt: TGTGCTAGCAGCCAGGTCGGGGAGCAGTTCTTC
clone_size: once; j_call: TRBJ2-7; cdr3_length: 15; d_call: TRBD1; v_call: TRBV28; cdr3_aa: CASSSLRDRVYEQYF; cdr3_nt: TGTGCCAGCAGTTCCCTCCGGGACAGGGTCTACGAGCAGTACTTC
clone_size: NA; j_call: TRBJ1-5; cdr3_length: 17; d_call: NA; v_call: TRBV19; cdr3_aa: CASSIVGRAYSNQPQHF; cdr3_nt: TGTGCCAGTAGTATAGTGGGGAGAGCCTATAGCAATCAGCCCCAGCATTTT
clone_size: NA; j_call: TRBJ2-2; cdr3_length: 15; d_call: NA; v_call: TRBV5-1; cdr3_aa: CASSSAIRNTGELFF; cdr3_nt: TGCGCCAGCAGTTCGGCTATAAGGAACACCGGGGAGCTGTTTTTT
clone_size: NA; j_call: TRBJ1-1; cdr3_length: 17; d_call: TRBD1; v_call: TRBV6-4; cdr3_aa: CASSDPKYRGESTEAFF; cdr3_nt: TGTGCCAGCAGTGACCCAAAGTACAGGGGAGAGAGCACTGAAGCTTTCTTT
clone_size: NA; j_call: TRBJ2-1; cdr3_length: 15; d_call: TRBD1; v_call: TRBV7-9; cdr3_aa: CASSPLYGTVDEQFF; cdr3_nt: TGTGCCAGCAGCCCCCTCTACGGGACAGTGGATGAGCAGTTCTTC
clone_size: NA; j_call: TRBJ1-4; cdr3_length: 14; d_call: NA; v_call: TRBV19; cdr3_aa: CASSIDAGDEKLFF; cdr3_nt: TGTGCCAGTAGTATAGATGCAGGGGACGAAAAACTGTTTTTT
clone_size: NA; j_call: TRBJ2-6; cdr3_length: 18; d_call: TRBD1; v_call: TRBV3-1/TRBV3-2; cdr3_aa: CASSPRDSREAGANVLTF; cdr3_nt: TGTGCCAGCAGCCCCCGGGACAGCCGAGAGGCTGGGGCCAACGTCCTGACTTTC
clone_size: NA; j_call: TRBJ2-7; cdr3_length: 16; d_call: NA; v_call: TRBV2; cdr3_aa: CASSEAFWGKGHEQYF; cdr3_nt: TGTGCCAGCAGTGAAGCTTTCTGGGGGAAGGGCCACGAGCAGTACTTC
clone_size: NA; j_call: TRBJ1-1; cdr3_length: 15; d_call: TRBD1; v_call: TRBV19; cdr3_aa: CASSIPGGVNTEAFF; cdr3_nt: TGTGCCAGTAGTATTCCAGGGGGTGTGAACACTGAAGCTTTCTTT
clone_size: NA; j_call: TRBJ2-2; cdr3_length: 12; d_call: NA; v_call: TRBV19; cdr3_aa: CASSTDTGELFF; cdr3_nt: TGTGCCAGTAGTACAGACACCGGGGAGCTGTTTTTT
clone_size: NA; j_call: TRBJ2-7; cdr3_length: 14; d_call: NA; v_call: TRBV30; cdr3_aa: CAGRVGDRSYEQYF; cdr3_nt: TGTGCCGGGCGGGTGGGGGACCGCTCCTACGAGCAGTACTTC
clone_size: NA; j_call: TRBJ1-2; cdr3_length: 17; d_call: NA; v_call: TRBV3-1/TRBV3-2; cdr3_aa: CASSQDWSTLTEYGYTF; cdr3_nt: TGTGCCAGCAGCCAAGATTGGTCAACCCTAACGGAATATGGCTACACCTTC
clone_size: NA; j_call: TRBJ2-3; cdr3_length: 16; d_call: NA; v_call: TRBV5-1; cdr3_aa: CASSLPTGASTDTQYF; cdr3_nt: TGCGCCAGCAGCTTGCCGACAGGAGCTAGCACAGATACGCAGTATTTT